The 29 T cell receptor beta chains below were found in one sample sequenced in a study of OX40 agonist ivuxolimab in advanced cancers. Clones were read by immunoSEQ multiplex PCR, and TCRdb kept only the in-frame ones, dropping some. This sample has some 30,000 clones, with roughly 90% found just once. This sample comprised CD4+ or CD8+ T cells sorted from blood, obtained in a trial of the OX40 agonist ivuxolimab. These TCRs come from an adult with an advanced solid tumor such as melanoma, head and neck, liver or kidney cancer.

This chain uses TRBV27 with TRBJ2-4, with 7 positions matching TRBD1. CDR1 is MNHEY and CDR2 is SMNVEV in the germline V gene (reference sequence). V lost 9 bases, J lost 3 bases, and 5 bases stayed unmatched. CDR3 length equals 13 residues. CDR3 DNA: TGTGCCAGTCCGAGACAGGGCAAAAACATTCAGTACTTC. As protein: CASPRQGKNIQYF.

The rearrangement uses TRBV9 and TRBJ1-6; tentative D call: TRBD1 (6 bases). This CDR3 is 15 amino acids long. Germline V gene sequence: CDR1 SGDLS, CDR2 YYNGEE. The V end was cut by 3 bases, the J end by 10 bases, with 17 bases between. In DNA, the CDR3 is TGTGCCAGCAGCGCGCGGGACACCCCACGGTCACCCCTCCACTTT. Its protein product is CASSARDTPRSPLHF. Filled out from reference TRBV9 and TRBJ1-6, the complete variable domain reads DSGVTQTPKHLITATGQRVTLRCSPRSGDLSVYWYQQSLDQGLQFLIQYYNGEERAKGNILERFSAQQFPDLHSELNLSSLELGDSALYFCASSARDTPRSPLHFGNGTRLTVT.

V and J are TRBV30 and TRBJ1-2; 9 bases match TRBD1. V shed 2 bases, J shed 4 bases, and the junction held 5 bases outside the gene matches. Germline-derived CDR1 and CDR2 are GTSNPN and SVGIG (reference sequence). CDR3 length equals 14 residues. The CDR3 bases are TGTGCCTGGAGTTTGACAGGGGGGGTCTATGGCTACACCTTC. Protein sequence: CAWSLTGGVYGYTF.

J is TRBJ2-2 and V is TRBV18; TRBD2 aligns across 15 bases. V shed 5 bases, J shed 2 bases, and the junction held 18 bases outside the gene matches. CDR1 KGHSH and CDR2 LQKENI come from the germline V gene. The CDR3 loop spans 22 amino acids. The CDR3 DNA is TGTGCCAGCTCATCATTGGGACTAGCGGGAGGAGGACCTAGGAATAACACCGGGGAGCTGTTTTTT. Amino acids: CASSSLGLAGGGPRNNTGELFF. The whole variable domain, filled in from reference TRBV18 and TRBJ2-2, reads NAGVMQNPRHLVRRRGQEARLRCSPMKGHSHVYWYRQLPEEGLKFMVYLQKENIIDESGMPKERFSAEFPKEGPSILRIQQVVRGDSAAYFCASSSLGLAGGGPRNNTGELFFGEGSRLTVL.

The J gene is TRBJ2-1, the V gene TRBV19; D is perhaps TRBD1 or TRBD2 (6 bases each). Germline V gene sequence: CDR1 LNHDA, CDR2 SQIVND (reference sequence). The V and J ends lost 10 bases and 2 bases respectively, with 18 bases between them. CDR3 length: 15 residues. The CDR3 DNA reads TGTGCCACCCACTCCCGCGGGACAACCTACAATGAGCAGTTCTTC. Residues: CATHSRGTTYNEQFF.

The chain combines TRBV28 with TRBJ2-3; D is possibly TRBD1 or TRBD2 (6 bases each). V was shortened by 6 bases and J by 6 bases, with 19 bases between the two germline ends. The CDR3 sequence is 15 residues long. CDR1 and CDR2 (germline): MDHEN, SYDVKM. In nucleotides, the CDR3 is TGTGCCAGCAGCAGGGGACTCGCGATGTTGGATACGCAGTATTTT. Its translation is CASSRGLAMLDTQYF.

This chain links TRBV25-1 with TRBJ2-5; D is unresolved. Trimming took 5 bases from V and 5 from J, leaving 21 bases between them. Germline CDR1 and CDR2: MGHDK and SYGVNS. The CDR3 sequence is 16 residues long. CDR3 loop: CASSFPPEAPLETQYF. The CDR3, as DNA: TGTGCCAGCAGTTTCCCTCCAGAGGCCCCATTGGAGACCCAGTACTTC.

CDR3 residues: CASSFVYGSSYEQYF. CDR3 DNA sequence: TGTGCCAGCAGCTTCGTGTATGGCAGCTCCTACGAGCAGTACTTC. The chain recombines TRBV11-2 with TRBJ2-7; no definite D call. Trimming pared 3 bases from V and 0 bases from J, leaving 12 bases between. The CDR3 extends over 15 amino acids. Per the germline V gene, CDR1 is SGHAT and CDR2 is FQNNGV.

The CDR3 protein is CASSPRGYNEQFF. Here the CDR3 DNA reads TGTGCCAGCAGCCCCCGGGGGTACAATGAGCAGTTCTTC. The chain uses TRBV5-5 and TRBJ2-1, with D possibly matching TRBD2 (6 bases). Germline CDR1 reads SGHKS; CDR2 reads YYEKEE (reference sequence). CDR3 length equals 13 residues. Trimming shortened V by 4 bases and J by 4 bases, and 9 bases separated the two germline ends.

The chain uses TRBV19 and TRBJ2-7; possibly TRBD2 for D (6 bases). Trimming shortened V by 3 bases and J by 7 bases, and 10 bases separated the two germline ends. There are 12 residues in the CDR3. The germline CDR1 and CDR2 sequences are LNHDA and SQIVND (reference sequence). CDR3 sequence reads: CASSIPGREQYF. DNA of the CDR3: TGTGCCAGTAGTATCCCAGGGAGGGAGCAGTACTTC.

The chain combines TRBV18 with TRBJ2-7; TRBD1 agrees at 7 bases. The V gene end was trimmed by 5 bases and the J gene end by 0 bases; junction bases not matched to a gene: 10. The CDR3 totals 16 residues. Germline values: CDR1 KGHSH, CDR2 LQKENI. The CDR3 loop reads CASSYTGTESSYEQYF. CDR3 sequence (DNA): TGTGCCAGCTCATATACCGGGACAGAGAGCTCCTACGAGCAGTACTTC.

This chain links TRBV27 with TRBJ1-1, with a possible D match to TRBD1 (5 bases). V lost 4 bases and J lost 1, with 25 bases in between. CDR3 length: 19 residues. The germline V gene encodes CDR1 MNHEY and CDR2 SMNVEV (reference sequence). The CDR3 region is CASSSSPHGGVMGNTEAFF. The CDR3 nucleotides read TGTGCCAGCAGTTCCTCTCCGCACGGGGGTGTGATGGGGAACACTGAAGCTTTCTTT.

The rearrangement joins TRBV7-8 to TRBJ2-3; 9 bases fit TRBD2. CDR1 is SGHVS and CDR2 is FQNEAQ in the germline V gene. This CDR3 has 20 residues. With V trimmed by 1 base and J by 2 bases, 16 bases remained unmatched. The CDR3 is CASSLDPWAGGPGDTDTQYF. In DNA form, the CDR3 reads TGTGCCAGCAGCTTAGACCCGTGGGCGGGAGGGCCTGGTGACACAGATACGCAGTATTTT.

Details on this clone: Sequence at one end of the junction differs from germline and may be a read error. The chain is built from TRBV7-7 and TRBJ1-5; maybe TRBD1 (6 bases). Per germline, CDR1 SSHAT and CDR2 FNYEAQ (reference sequence). The CDR3 is 17 residues long. The CDR3 loop is CASSELHKGGKNQPQHF. The CDR3 coding sequence is TGTGCTAGCAGCGAACTCCATAAGGGGGGGAAGAATCAGCCCCAGCATTTT.

V and J are TRBV11-3 and TRBJ2-1, with 9 bases identical to TRBD2. The CDR3 spans 15 residues. The germline V gene encodes CDR1 SGHNT and CDR2 YENEEA. Losses at the gene ends were 1 base for V and 3 bases for J; bases not matched to a gene: 1. CDR3 DNA: TGTGCCAGCAGCTTAGGACTAGCGGTCTACAATGAGCAGTTCTTC. This codes for CASSLGLAVYNEQFF. The full variable domain, its missing parts supplied by reference TRBV11-3 and TRBJ2-1, is EAGVVQSPRYKIIEKKQPVAFWCNPISGHNTLYWYLQNLGQGPELLIRYENEEAVDDSQLPKDRFSAERLKGVDSTLKIQPAELGDSAVYLCASSLGLAVYNEQFFGPGTRLTVL.

V usage is TRBV20-1 and J usage is TRBJ2-7, with D possibly matching TRBD2 (5 bases). CDR1 DFQATT and CDR2 SNEGSKA come from the germline V gene (reference sequence). V lost 6 bases and J 5 bases, leaving 8 bases between the germline ends. This CDR3 contains 10 residues. CDR3 in amino acids: CSARRNEQYF. The CDR3 DNA reads as TGCAGTGCCCGGAGGAACGAGCAGTACTTC.

The chain carries TRBV2 and TRBJ2-7; 9 nucleotides align to TRBD2. V shed 5 bases, J shed 2 bases, and the junction held 7 bases outside the gene matches. Germline CDR1 and CDR2: SNHLY and FYNNEI. The CDR3 runs to 15 residues. The CDR3 loop reads CASSHSGSSTYEQYF. In nucleotides, the CDR3 is TGTGCCAGCAGTCATAGCGGGAGCTCTACCTACGAGCAGTACTTC.

The chain joins TRBV9 to TRBJ2-1, with a tentative D call TRBD1 (6 bases). The V and J ends lost 4 bases and 0 bases respectively, with 11 bases between them. This CDR3 has 15 residues. Germline values: CDR1 SGDLS, CDR2 YYNGEE. In nucleotides, the CDR3 is TGTGCCAGCAGCTTCACGACAGGCTCCTACAATGAGCAGTTCTTC. It is translated as CASSFTTGSYNEQFF.

The V gene is TRBV4-1, the J gene TRBJ2-7, with D maybe TRBD2 (5 bases). CDR3 size: 17 residues. Between the trimmed V and J ends, which lost 2 bases and 0 bases, there was a span of 17 bases. Germline-derived CDR1 and CDR2 are MGHRA and YSYEKL. CDR3 in amino acids: CASSQKQGLENSYEQYF. The CDR3 DNA is TGCGCCAGCAGCCAAAAACAAGGACTGGAGAACTCCTACGAGCAGTACTTC.

V gene TRBV28 combines with J gene TRBJ1-5; D is unclear. This CDR3 has 15 amino acids. The V gene lost 2 bases and the J gene lost 3 bases, with 11 bases spanning the gap. Germline V gene lookup returns CDR1 MDHEN and CDR2 SYDVKM. The CDR3 protein is CASSLGMSPNQPQHF. In nucleotides, the CDR3 is TGTGCCAGCAGTTTAGGTATGTCTCCCAATCAGCCCCAGCATTTT.

This clone has just one count. The chain links TRBV9 to TRBJ1-1; tentatively, D is TRBD1 (6 bases). From germline, CDR1 is SGDLS and CDR2 YYNGEE. The CDR3 runs to 16 residues. V lost 2 bases, J lost 1 base, and 15 bases lay in between. The CDR3 bases are TGTGCCAGCAGCGTGTCGGGTCGAGGGGGGAACACTGAAGCTTTCTTT. This codes for CASSVSGRGGNTEAFF.

A single count supports this clone. The rearrangement links TRBV28 to TRBJ1-5; D may be TRBD1 (6 bases). V lost 5 bases to trimming and J lost 0 bases, with 14 bases between them. This CDR3 spans 16 amino acids. The germline CDR1 and CDR2 sequences are MDHEN and SYDVKM. The CDR3 sequence is CASSGGGRSSNQPQHF. The CDR3 DNA follows: TGTGCCAGCAGTGGAGGGGGACGGAGTAGCAATCAGCCCCAGCATTTT.

The chain links TRBV19 to TRBJ2-7; a possible D gene is TRBD2 (6 bases). V was clipped by 3 bases and J by 4 bases, with 16 bases between them. The CDR3 sequence is 15 residues long. Germline CDR1 reads LNHDA; CDR2 reads SQIVND (reference sequence). The CDR3 loop reads CASSIHLAPVYEQYF. The CDR3 nucleotides are TGTGCCAGTAGTATCCATCTAGCGCCTGTATACGAGCAGTACTTC.

V and J are TRBV9 and TRBJ2-7; 12 bases align to TRBD1. V dropped 3 bases and J dropped 7; count of bases not matched to a gene: 5. This CDR3 is built from 14 residues. Per the germline V gene, CDR1 is SGDLS and CDR2 is YYNGEE. CDR3 residues: CASSAGTGGVEQYF. The CDR3 region has the DNA TGTGCCAGCAGCGCGGGGACAGGGGGCGTAGAGCAGTACTTC.

The chain uses TRBV30 and TRBJ2-7; 14 bases are shared with TRBD2. The CDR3 covers 16 residues. The V gene's germline CDR1 is GTSNPN and CDR2 SVGIG (reference sequence). V shed 4 bases, J shed 4 bases, and the junction held 9 bases outside the gene matches. The CDR3 protein is CAWTRGLAGVVYEQYF. CDR3 sequence (DNA): TGTGCCTGGACTCGGGGACTAGCGGGAGTAGTGTACGAGCAGTACTTC.

In nucleotides, the CDR3 is TGTGCCAGCAGCGTAGGGGACTCCAATGAGCAGTTCTTC. It translates to CASSVGDSNEQFF. V usage is TRBV9 and J usage is TRBJ2-1; TRBD2 is a possible D gene (6 bases). The CDR3 contains 13 residues. Trimming left V 0 bases short and J 6 bases short, with 7 bases between. The germline CDR1 and CDR2 sequences are SGDLS and YYNGEE.

The chain couples TRBV9 to TRBJ2-1, with D tentatively TRBD1 or TRBD2 (5 bases each). This CDR3 region has 15 residues. The V gene lost 4 bases and the J gene lost 2 bases, with 13 bases spanning the gap. The germline V gene has CDR1 SGDLS and CDR2 YYNGEE. The CDR3 DNA follows: TGTGCCAGCAGCATCCGGGACGGGGCCTACAATGAGCAGTTCTTC. The encoded protein is CASSIRDGAYNEQFF. The full variable domain, in which reference TRBV9 and TRBJ2-1 provide the parts outside the CDR3, is DSGVTQTPKHLITATGQRVTLRCSPRSGDLSVYWYQQSLDQGLQFLIQYYNGEERAKGNILERFSAQQFPDLHSELNLSSLELGDSALYFCASSIRDGAYNEQFFGPGTRLTVL.

The V and J genes are TRBV7-6 and TRBJ2-2, with 8 bases fitting TRBD2. This CDR3 region has 20 residues. With V trimmed by 5 bases and J by 1 base, 18 bases remained unmatched. The V gene's germline CDR1 is SGHVS and CDR2 FNYEAQ. The CDR3 is CASSPPRVLVAGMNTGELFF. CDR3 DNA: TGTGCCAGCAGCCCCCCACGGGTTTTAGTAGCGGGAATGAACACCGGGGAGCTGTTTTTT.

V usage is TRBV29-1 and J usage is TRBJ2-1; D may correspond to TRBD1 or TRBD2 (6 bases each). CDR1 is SQVTM, CDR2 ANQGSEA, per germline. The CDR3 runs 14 residues. V lost 6 bases, J lost 4 bases, and 16 bases lay in between. In DNA form, the CDR3 reads TGCAGCGTGAAGGGGGGTGAAGTTTACAATGAGCAGTTCTTC. Its translation is CSVKGGEVYNEQFF.